This T cell receptor (beta chain) appears in the sequencing data of a study of cytomegalovirus exposure and HLA in healthy donors. TCRdb keeps only in-frame clones here, not all; method: immunoSEQ multiplex PCR. The sample consists of about 140,000 clones, roughly 90% of them appearing once. Whole-study findings and limits: Many donors shared some public TCRs, even though most TCR sequences were rare.

This clone showed up just once. Its matching antigen is unknown. These donors were members of the approximately 120-subject validation cohort, a group separate from the roughly 670-subject first cohort. Germline V gives CDR1 SGHDN, CDR2 FVKESK. The CDR3 covers 13 residues. Trimming shortened V by 3 bases and J by 6 bases, and 8 bases separated the two germline ends. Sequencing was performed on PBMCs. The receptor's source is a man younger than 30 in good health and CMV-seronegative. The chain joins TRBV14 to TRBJ2-2, with a tentative D call TRBD2 (5 bases). The CDR3 loop reads CASSQRESGELFF. The CDR3 nucleotides read TGTGCCAGCAGCCAGAGGGAATCCGGGGAGCTGTTTTTT.